These T cell receptor beta chains were read from a single sample in a study of T cell changes during pregnancy in multiple sclerosis. Some clones are missing from TCRdb's copy, which holds only in-frame ones; the method was immunoSEQ multiplex PCR. Of just under 65,000 clones listed, 90% were seen once; the top ten hold 2% to 2.5%. This specimen consisted of peripheral blood, obtained in the second trimester of pregnancy. These receptors were obtained from a female donor in good health, enrolled as a control in a pregnancy study. Each CDR3 is given with its conserved first and last residue. The order of the fields is clone size, D gene, J gene, V gene, CDR3 DNA, CDR3 protein. D genes are given only for firm matches. Part of the rows lack a size; the others show once, few, many or a class for expanded clones.

clone size: .; D gene: .; J gene: TRBJ2-5; V gene: TRBV30; CDR3 DNA: TGTGCCTGGAGTGTAGGGGCAGTCCAAGAGACCCAGTACTTC; CDR3 protein: CAWSVGAVQETQYF
clone size: .; D gene: .; J gene: TRBJ2-7; V gene: TRBV5-5; CDR3 DNA: TGTGCCAGCAGCGTACAGGGTTCCTACGAGCAGTACTTC; CDR3 protein: CASSVQGSYEQYF
clone size: few; D gene: TRBD1; J gene: TRBJ1-6; V gene: TRBV30; CDR3 DNA: TGTGCCTGGAGTCCCGGGACAGCATCTTCACCCCTCCACTTT; CDR3 protein: CAWSPGTASSPLHF
clone size: .; D gene: .; J gene: TRBJ2-2; V gene: TRBV15; CDR3 DNA: TGTGCCACCAGCAGAGACAGGGGAACGGGCGGGGAGCTGTTTTTT; CDR3 protein: CATSRDRGTGGELFF
clone size: once; D gene: TRBD1; J gene: TRBJ2-5; V gene: TRBV6-5; CDR3 DNA: TGTGCCACCAGACAGGGCAAGGAGACCCAGTACTTC; CDR3 protein: CATRQGKETQYF
clone size: .; D gene: TRBD2; J gene: TRBJ2-1; V gene: TRBV10-1; CDR3 DNA: TGCGCCAAGACCGGGACTAGCGGGTTCTCCTACAATGAGCAGTTCTTC; CDR3 protein: CAKTGTSGFSYNEQFF
clone size: .; D gene: .; J gene: TRBJ1-2; V gene: TRBV11-2; CDR3 DNA: TGTGCCAGCAGCCCCCGGGGGGACTATGGCTACACCTTC; CDR3 protein: CASSPRGDYGYTF
clone size: .; D gene: TRBD1; J gene: TRBJ2-5; V gene: TRBV27; CDR3 DNA: TGTGCCAGCAGTCCGTTAACAGGGGGCCTAGTAGAGACCCAGTACTTC; CDR3 protein: CASSPLTGGLVETQYF
clone size: .; D gene: .; J gene: TRBJ2-7; V gene: TRBV19; CDR3 DNA: TGTGCCAGTAGTATAAGACAGTCCTACGAGCAGTACTTC; CDR3 protein: CASSIRQSYEQYF
clone size: .; D gene: .; J gene: TRBJ1-5; V gene: TRBV4-1; CDR3 DNA: TGCGCCAGCAGCCAAGAAAGTATACAGGGTCGAAGTCAGCCCCAGCATTTT; CDR3 protein: CASSQESIQGRSQPQHF
clone size: .; D gene: .; J gene: TRBJ1-1; V gene: TRBV5-1; CDR3 DNA: TGCGCCAGCAGGCTGACGGGGAAGGACACTGAAGCTTTCTTT; CDR3 protein: CASRLTGKDTEAFF
clone size: .; D gene: .; J gene: TRBJ1-2; V gene: TRBV5-1; CDR3 DNA: TGCGCCAGCAGCTTGGCCGGGAAGCCCAATGGCTACACCTTC; CDR3 protein: CASSLAGKPNGYTF
clone size: few; D gene: .; J gene: TRBJ1-2; V gene: TRBV29-1; CDR3 DNA: TGCAGCGTTGATCGGGGGGCTGGAGGCTACACCTTC; CDR3 protein: CSVDRGAGGYTF
clone size: .; D gene: .; J gene: TRBJ2-3; V gene: TRBV19; CDR3 DNA: TGTGCCAGTAGTATAGTACCGGCAGATACGCAGTATTTT; CDR3 protein: CASSIVPADTQYF
clone size: .; D gene: TRBD2; J gene: TRBJ2-5; V gene: TRBV5-1; CDR3 DNA: TGCGCCAGCAGCCTTAGCGGGGTGCAAGAGACCCAGTACTTC; CDR3 protein: CASSLSGVQETQYF
clone size: .; D gene: .; J gene: TRBJ2-2; V gene: TRBV15; CDR3 DNA: TGTGCCACCAGCGGGACCGGGACTAACACCGGGGAGCTGTTTTTT; CDR3 protein: CATSGTGTNTGELFF
clone size: .; D gene: .; J gene: TRBJ1-5; V gene: TRBV2; CDR3 DNA: TGTGCCAGCAGGCTTTGGCGGGGGGTGCCGAATCAGCCCCAGCATTTT; CDR3 protein: CASRLWRGVPNQPQHF
clone size: .; D gene: TRBD1; J gene: TRBJ1-1; V gene: TRBV5-4; CDR3 DNA: TGTGCCAGCAGCGCACCTCAGGGGGTAAACACTGAAGCTTTCTTT; CDR3 protein: CASSAPQGVNTEAFF
clone size: once; D gene: TRBD2; J gene: TRBJ2-5; V gene: TRBV7-9; CDR3 DNA: TGTGCCAGCAGCCCCGTGACTAGCGGGGGGAAAGAGACCCAGTACTTC; CDR3 protein: CASSPVTSGGKETQYF
clone size: .; D gene: .; J gene: TRBJ2-7; V gene: TRBV7-8; CDR3 DNA: TGTGCCAGCAGCCCGCGCTACGAGCAGTACTTC; CDR3 protein: CASSPRYEQYF
clone size: .; D gene: .; J gene: TRBJ2-1; V gene: TRBV27; CDR3 DNA: TGTGCCAGCAGCCCGCGCACAGGGCTAAGCTACAATGAGCAGTTCTTC; CDR3 protein: CASSPRTGLSYNEQFF
clone size: .; D gene: TRBD1; J gene: TRBJ1-6; V gene: TRBV6-5; CDR3 DNA: TGTGCCAGCAGTTCGGGACAGCCGTATAATTCACCCCTCCACTTT; CDR3 protein: CASSSGQPYNSPLHF
clone size: .; D gene: .; J gene: TRBJ2-7; V gene: TRBV18; CDR3 DNA: TGTGCCAGCTCACCAGGCAGGAACGGCGAGCAGTACTTC; CDR3 protein: CASSPGRNGEQYF
clone size: .; D gene: TRBD2; J gene: TRBJ2-7; V gene: TRBV10-2; CDR3 DNA: TGCGCCAGCAGTGAGGTCGGACTAGCGGGTTACGAGCAGTACTTC; CDR3 protein: CASSEVGLAGYEQYF
clone size: .; D gene: .; J gene: TRBJ2-3; V gene: TRBV6-5; CDR3 DNA: TGTGCCAGCAGCACGACTAGGGGTCGCACAGATACGCAGTATTTT; CDR3 protein: CASSTTRGRTDTQYF
clone size: .; D gene: TRBD2; J gene: TRBJ2-1; V gene: TRBV5-1; CDR3 DNA: TGCGCCAGCAGCTTGGGACTAGCGGGGGGCCCTCATGAGCAGTTCTTC; CDR3 protein: CASSLGLAGGPHEQFF
clone size: .; D gene: .; J gene: TRBJ1-2; V gene: TRBV10-3; CDR3 DNA: TGTGCCATCAGTGAGCGAAACAGTATAGATGGCTACACCTTC; CDR3 protein: CAISERNSIDGYTF
clone size: .; D gene: TRBD1; J gene: TRBJ2-7; V gene: TRBV6-5; CDR3 DNA: TGTGCCAGTCGCGTTATCCGGGACAGGGGGCTCGAGCAGTACTTC; CDR3 protein: CASRVIRDRGLEQYF
clone size: .; D gene: .; J gene: TRBJ1-4; V gene: TRBV9; CDR3 DNA: TGTGCCAGCAGCGTAGGAGGGGGGGAAAATGAAAAACTGTTTTTT; CDR3 protein: CASSVGGGENEKLFF
clone size: .; D gene: .; J gene: TRBJ1-1; V gene: TRBV25-1; CDR3 DNA: TGTGCCAGCAGAGGACCAGGGGTACACACTGAAGCTTTCTTT; CDR3 protein: CASRGPGVHTEAFF
clone size: .; D gene: .; J gene: TRBJ1-4; V gene: TRBV5-4; CDR3 DNA: TGTGCCAGCAGCCTTGCGGGGGAGGAAAAACTGTTTTTT; CDR3 protein: CASSLAGEEKLFF
clone size: .; D gene: .; J gene: TRBJ1-1; V gene: TRBV7-3; CDR3 DNA: TGTGCCAGCAGCTTAATTGGGGGGATGAACACTGAAGCTTTCTTT; CDR3 protein: CASSLIGGMNTEAFF
clone size: .; D gene: .; J gene: TRBJ1-2; V gene: TRBV2; CDR3 DNA: TGTGCCAGCAGTGAGGCGGGATCCCATGGCTACACCTTC; CDR3 protein: CASSEAGSHGYTF
clone size: .; D gene: .; J gene: TRBJ2-3; V gene: TRBV6-6; CDR3 DNA: TGTGCCAGCAGACCCAGCGCAATCGGATCAGATACGCAGTATTTT; CDR3 protein: CASRPSAIGSDTQYF
clone size: .; D gene: .; J gene: TRBJ2-1; V gene: TRBV18; CDR3 DNA: TGTGCCAGCTCACCAGGGGGGAGTTTTAATGAGCAGTTCTTC; CDR3 protein: CASSPGGSFNEQFF
clone size: .; D gene: .; J gene: TRBJ1-1; V gene: TRBV7-2; CDR3 DNA: TGTGCCAGCAGCTTGGGGGGGGCTTTGAACACTGAAGCTTTCTTT; CDR3 protein: CASSLGGALNTEAFF
clone size: .; D gene: TRBD2; J gene: TRBJ2-5; V gene: TRBV5-1; CDR3 DNA: TGCGCCAGCAGCGTGGGACTAGCGGGGCGAAACCAAGAGACCCAGTACTTC; CDR3 protein: CASSVGLAGRNQETQYF
clone size: many; D gene: TRBD1; J gene: TRBJ2-7; V gene: TRBV10-2; CDR3 DNA: TGCGCCAGCAGTGAACCGGGACAGGGGTACGAGCAGTACTTC; CDR3 protein: CASSEPGQGYEQYF
clone size: .; D gene: TRBD1; J gene: TRBJ1-4; V gene: TRBV7-9; CDR3 DNA: TGTGCCAGCATGCACAGGGGGCCCGGGGCTAATGAAAAACTGTTTTTT; CDR3 protein: CASMHRGPGANEKLFF
clone size: .; D gene: .; J gene: TRBJ1-1; V gene: TRBV7-7; CDR3 DNA: TGTGCTAGCAGGGTGTTGTCGGCCGACATGAACACTGAAGCTTTCTTT; CDR3 protein: CASRVLSADMNTEAFF
clone size: .; D gene: TRBD2; J gene: TRBJ2-1; V gene: TRBV7-9; CDR3 DNA: TGTGCCAGCAGCTACCCCGGGACTAGCGGGAGAAAATACAATGAGCAGTTCTTC; CDR3 protein: CASSYPGTSGRKYNEQFF
clone size: .; D gene: TRBD2; J gene: TRBJ2-7; V gene: TRBV27; CDR3 DNA: TGTGCCAGCAGTTTGACCAGCGGGAGCTACGAGCAGTACTTC; CDR3 protein: CASSLTSGSYEQYF
clone size: .; D gene: .; J gene: TRBJ2-3; V gene: TRBV18; CDR3 DNA: TGTGCCAGCTCACCCACAGGGAGCACAGATACGCAGTATTTT; CDR3 protein: CASSPTGSTDTQYF
clone size: .; D gene: TRBD2; J gene: TRBJ2-1; V gene: TRBV5-8; CDR3 DNA: TGTGCCAGCAGCTCATGGACTAGCGGGAGGGGGGAGCAGTTCTTC; CDR3 protein: CASSSWTSGRGEQFF
clone size: .; D gene: .; J gene: TRBJ2-1; V gene: TRBV28; CDR3 DNA: TGTGCCAGCAGTTTTGACAGTTACAATGAGCAGTTCTTC; CDR3 protein: CASSFDSYNEQFF
clone size: .; D gene: TRBD1; J gene: TRBJ1-2; V gene: TRBV9; CDR3 DNA: TGTGCCAGCAGCCCCCGGGACAGGGGCCGCAACTATGGCTACACCTTC; CDR3 protein: CASSPRDRGRNYGYTF
clone size: .; D gene: .; J gene: TRBJ2-1; V gene: TRBV28; CDR3 DNA: TGTGCCAGCACTCTAGTAGTCGGCTCCTACAATGAGCAGTTCTTC; CDR3 protein: CASTLVVGSYNEQFF
clone size: .; D gene: .; J gene: TRBJ2-5; V gene: TRBV10-3; CDR3 DNA: TGTGCCATCAGTGATTGGGGGGGCAGCCACCAAGAGACCCAGTACTTC; CDR3 protein: CAISDWGGSHQETQYF
clone size: .; D gene: .; J gene: TRBJ2-3; V gene: TRBV18; CDR3 DNA: TGTGCCAGCTCACCACCCCTACGGACAGATACGCAGTATTTT; CDR3 protein: CASSPPLRTDTQYF
clone size: .; D gene: TRBD1; J gene: TRBJ2-7; V gene: TRBV2; CDR3 DNA: TGTGCCAGCAGTGTTGGGACAGGTTACTACGAGCAGTACTTC; CDR3 protein: CASSVGTGYYEQYF